This T cell receptor beta chain was recorded in a study of CD8+ T cells in alopecia areata. Turning to the study itself: Treated patients were given 5 to 10 mg oral tofacitinib twice daily. Whole-study findings and limits: The study also sequences resident alphabeta T cells of normal skin in scalp samples.

With respect to this clone: Its target is not known.

Germline loops: CDR1 SGHTA, CDR2 FQGNSA. Trimming took 5 bases from V and 7 from J, leaving 17 bases between them. CDR3 size: 14 residues. In each case, RNA was isolated and then reverse transcribed into cDNA as the sequencing template. The method was immunoSEQ multiplex PCR; TCRdb's version includes in-frame clones alone and lacks a portion of them. The sample lists 110,000 or so clones; 35% to 40% were seen once. J is TRBJ1-2 and V is TRBV7-2; D perhaps matches TRBD1 (6 bases). Source material: CD4+ T cells sorted from blood. The sequence was collected from a human donor with alopecia areata. The CDR3 region has the DNA TGTGCCAGCAGCCCCGGGGGGCAGGACTCTGGCTACACCTTC. As protein: CASSPGGQDSGYTF.